The TCR beta chain described here comes from a study of vaccination effects on CD4 cells after COVID-19 (dated by TCRdb to the early 2020s). About the investigation overall: In the ViraFEST assay, PBMC were stimulated with viral peptide pools, and antigen-specific CD4+ T cell clonotypes were then identified by expansion using TCR sequencing. In the study, cultures from other donors were sequenced using the Oncomine TCR Beta short-read assay on an Illumina iSeq 100. The full study included over 8 COVID-19 convalescent patients and a few SARS-CoV-2-naive healthy vaccine recipients. After vaccination, three convalescent patients were sampled at an early time point (day +14) and at a late time point (day +241, +227 and +161, respectively). In both COVID-19 convalescent patients and infection-naive vaccine recipients, the study compared SARS-CoV-2 spike-specific CD4+ TCR repertoires from before mRNA vaccination with those from after it. Post-vaccine samples across the study were collected a median of 72 days after the second dose, with a range of 14 to 241. About 1.8 million PBMC per well were cultured with 10 ug/ml peptides in IMDM containing about 5% human AB serum, around 10 IU/ml IL-2 and gentamicin. What the authors observed across the whole study: In convalescent patients, the post-vaccine spike-reactive repertoire consisted mainly of new vaccine-induced clones, largely distinct from infection-induced clones. The study was limited by a small number of convalescent patients, and early post-infection timepoints were lacking. Clones induced by infection and clones induced by vaccination both contracted markedly at late timepoints after vaccination, which fits with T cell responses waning over time.

Library prep was done by the immunoSEQ multiplex PCR assay. DNA from the cultured and isolated CD4+ T cells underwent TCR beta CDR3 sequencing. The study's own analysis went as follows. Non-productive TCR sequences were removed, reads were trimmed to the CDR3 region, and CDR3s of at least 7 amino acids were retained. The MANAFEST web app was used to identify antigen-specific clonotypes by comparing expansion in peptide wells with expansion in reference cultures. To be called positive, a clone needed expansion at FDR<0.05 compared with the reference and with all other wells, an odds ratio greater than 5, and a frequency greater than 0.1% in two replicate wells. Clonotypes significantly expanded in SARS-CoV-2 spike wells and in at least one common cold coronavirus spike condition were defined as cross-reactive. CDR3 similarity was assessed by Levenshtein distance with the stringdist R package, and unrooted trees were built with ape in R 3.6.1. TCRdb took over this immuneACCESS table, retaining in-frame rearrangements with V and J assigned. Such tables are incomplete; in checked studies, under half of the missing clones stem from an unresolved V gene, and the remainder is unexplained. V, J and clone size reflect that table, while D and trimming were determined from the DNA. A total of some 46,000 clones appear in this sample, approximately 82% of them only once. Jointly, the top ten make up 3.6% of the sample.

As concerns this clone: The antigen this receptor binds is unknown. No per-base quality is available; no much larger clone lies one base away.

A distance of 12 bases separates the germline ends of V and J, which lose 5 bases and 4 bases respectively. The germline V gene encodes CDR1 SGHAT and CDR2 FQDESV (reference sequence). The CDR3, from cysteine to phenylalanine, totals 13 residues. Only CDR3 DNA remains: 39 bases, in frame from the first base. After less than 13 days of culture, CD4+ T cells were isolated with the EasySep CD4+ T cell isolation kit. Convalescent patients had PCR-confirmed SARS-CoV-2 infection between March and December 2020, before Alpha, Beta and Delta variants emerged in the United States. Two doses of either the BNT162b2 or the mRNA-1273 mRNA SARS-CoV-2 vaccine were administered to participants. On days 3 and 7, half of the culture medium was replaced with fresh IL-2-containing medium. Unless noted otherwise, every peptide stimulation condition was cultured in triplicate wells. Using Ficoll-Paque Plus gradient centrifugation, PBMC were separated from whole blood and then either used fresh or cryopreserved at -140C. Genomic DNA was extracted from cultured CD4+ T cells with the QIAamp micro DNA kit.

The chain was built from TRBV11-1 and TRBJ2-7; the D segment cannot be called with confidence. The TCR originated in a human donor who had a prior SARS-CoV-2 infection. Sequencing used CD4+ T cells from PBMCs cultured without peptide, obtained after COVID-19 vaccination. Here the CDR3 is given as CASSPLGKYEQYF. The DNA sequence reads TGTGCCAGCAGCCCCCTGGGGAAGTACGAGCAGTACTTC.